The sequence of this TCR beta chain was determined in a study of cytomegalovirus exposure and HLA in healthy donors (dated by TCRdb to between 2016 and 2019). Notes on the research overall: In an earlier analysis of 587 of the donors, 276 Gb of sequence data and 100 million or so unique TCR beta sequences from about 190 million T cells were reported. The T cell repertoires of 666 subjects were profiled by immunosequencing and related to cytomegalovirus serostatus. The aim of the study was to test whether cataloging public T cell receptors could identify signatures of past pathogen exposure. Of the 300 to 450 genotyped donors, less than 90% were placed in the genetic ancestry cluster associated with self-reported Caucasian donors. Four to six DR-DQ haplotypes were handled as single units for association and clustering, since linkage in the cohort was strong. A later genetic analysis used genome-wide SNP genotypes for about three fifths of the 666 donors, treating that subset as a discovery cohort. An earlier analysis of roughly 600 of the donors used high-throughput TCR beta sequencing to judge whether each TCR beta V gene segment behaved as functional or pseudogenic. The number of typed donors differed by locus: roughly 629-640 for A, B, C, DRB1 and DQB1; about 520 for DQA1; about 600 for DPA1; and some 430 for DPB1. In addition to the first cohort of 500 to 850 subjects, a separate validation cohort of 120 different subjects was used. About 320 gigabases of sequencing data and approximately 85 million unique TCR sequences were included in an early release covering roughly 600 HLA-typed donors. The later analysis used no new phenotypic data to find candidate immune exposures, relying instead on TCR beta sequences and their occurrence across donors. A later analysis re-examined previously published TCR beta repertoires from more than 600 donors and added high-resolution HLA genotyping to investigate patterns of TCR occurrence. Class I and class II HLA loci were covered by the typing at four-digit resolution. To predict cytomegalovirus infection status, the study brought together high-throughput TCR immunosequencing, statistical association of individual TCRs with disease status, and machine learning. All discovery cohort repertoires had been generated using a single sequencing platform. Donor age, sex, ethnicity and CMV serostatus were compiled together with the repertoire data. Among around 400 genotyped donors of the cohort, an average of roughly 230,000 unique TCR beta nucleotide sequences was sequenced per donor, of which about 18% were non-productive. Overall study results and their limits: In a later analysis, around 17,000 TCR beta sequences were associated with specific HLA alleles at a false discovery rate of 0.05. Immune exposure information for the cohort was limited to CMV serostatus. Linkage disequilibrium might explain the correlated functional status among segregating V segments, but an unknown experimental factor could not be excluded. A further reported finding was that TCR beta sequences accurately predicted the HLA-A and HLA-B alleles for most subjects in the first cohort. In both the original and validation cohorts, the classifier was reported to diagnose cytomegalovirus status with high specificity and sensitivity. The cohort was sequenced for TCR beta chains only, and without alpha or paired-chain data the features that could be detected were limited. In a later genetic analysis, fewer N-insertions in productive TCRs were reported among donors in an Asian-associated ancestry cluster than the roughly 700-donor mean. The authors suggested that the approach could potentially be extended to other disease states and immunological phenotypes. In a later analysis, TCR association rates were found to vary across HLA loci, with the most associated TCRs seen for DRB1 alleles and the fewest for HLA-C alleles. According to a later analysis, most CMV-associated TCR beta chains appeared to be HLA-restricted, and the HLA associations seemed to be driven largely by CMV exposure. Because counts were too low, about 18 rarely observed V segments, including chromosome 9 orphons, were excluded from the earlier analysis of under 650 of the donors. In a later analysis, several top co-occurrence clusters were reported to appear linked to parvovirus B19, influenza, CMV and Epstein-Barr virus. The sequencing pipeline was judged likely to have produced a cluster of highly shared sequence variants as a technical artifact. Some IMGT-functional V segments, including TRBV6-2 and TRBV6-3, could not be told apart with the 87-base-pair reads, so those segments were excluded. Most TCR sequences were seen in very few donors, while some public TCRs were found in many individuals. Because HLA typing was unavailable for some donors at each locus, only the typed subset was used in association tests. In vitro tests confirmed that three of the cytomegalovirus-associated TCR beta chains recognize cytomegalovirus antigens. A later analysis found that HLA-associated TCR beta chains were more clonally expanded and had lower generation probabilities than equally common non-associated chains. A total of fewer than 200 TCR beta chains were listed by the study as associated with cytomegalovirus. In an earlier analysis of some 640 of the donors, most TCR beta V segments were observed in productive rearrangements about 87% or about 30% of the time, broadly matching IMGT annotations. Strong co-occurrence of HLA alleles, especially DR and DQ, made assigning TCR associations to individual alleles difficult. Sequencing depth was assumed to be roughly uniform across donors in the presence/absence analyses, though that assumption may not hold. V-gene and J-gene trimming of TCR beta chains was associated with a missense DCLRE1C variant in a later genetic analysis, and the association was replicated in an independent cohort.

The cohort consisted of hundreds of healthy bone marrow donors. Cohort members were all nominally healthy when sampled, although unrecorded immune exposures were likely present. The donor was CMV seropositive and belonged to the group of more than 250 seropositive cohort members. Each donor provided a peripheral blood sample, and peripheral blood mononuclear cells were used for TCR beta sequencing. Genomic DNA extraction from the blood cell samples was performed with the Qiagen DNeasy Blood Extraction Kit. Library preparation was by the immunoSEQ multiplex PCR assay. For the multiplex PCR, a mixture combining 60 forward primers for TCR Vbeta segments and 13 reverse primers for TCR Jbeta segments was used. Amplification of the CDR3 region of rearranged TCR beta genes was performed with a multiplex PCR assay on genomic DNA. Amplified TCR beta libraries were sequenced as 87-base-pair reads on the Illumina HiSeq System. Per the authors' processing: Across the roughly 700 repertoires, a later analysis counted approximately 75 million unique TCR beta chains, around 11 million of which were shared by at least two donors. A nearest-neighbor algorithm error-corrected the raw reads and collapsed the reads into unique sequences, merging closely related sequences to remove PCR and sequencing errors. Alignment of CDR3 sequences to IMGT reference sequences was used to assign V, D and J gene segments. For a sequence to be retained, at least a six-nucleotide match to both a V gene segment and a J gene segment was required. A rearrangement counted as productive if the CDR3 had no stop codons and remained in frame with V and J, and every other rearrangement counted as non-productive. CDR3 was defined according to IMGT convention as the region running from the second conserved V-encoded cysteine to the conserved J-encoded phenylalanine. The earlier analysis of 587 of the donors excluded sequences that lacked an unambiguous match to a single V gene segment. In an earlier analysis of 587 of the donors, a V segment was called functional when productive rearrangements were above 56.7%, and segregating when the standard deviation between donors exceeded 5%. A statistical classification framework was built for diagnosing cytomegalovirus status from the catalog of TCR beta chain sequences. In a later analysis, V and J genes were assigned by comparing TCR nucleotide sequences against IMGT/GENE-DB human TR gene sequences. A later analysis assigned CDR3 sequences and most-parsimonious VDJ recombination scenarios with the TCRdist pipeline. In a later analysis, every TCR beta chain was defined by the combination of its CDR3 amino acid sequence and its V-gene family, and reads without a unique V-gene family were dropped. To address suspected cross-contamination and a sequencing artifact, a later analysis removed a few hundred highly shared, low-generation-probability nucleotide sequences. In a later analysis, a clonal expansion index for each public chain was calculated from normalized within-repertoire ranks of inferred template counts. In a later analysis, generation probabilities were computed with a VDJ recombination model fitted to out-of-frame rearrangements, and the resulting probabilities were checked against IGoR. A later analysis scored TCR-TCR, TCR-HLA and TCR-CMV co-occurrence with hypergeometric tests, applying a repertoire-size bias correction to TCR pairs. To estimate false discovery rates, a later analysis permuted the HLA or CMV assignments 20 times. A later analysis grouped co-occurring TCRs with DBSCAN, adding TCRdist sequence similarity when clustering within HLA-allele-positive subsets. Repertoires with fewer than 30,000 or more than 120,000 public chains were left out of co-occurrence clustering, as were about 5 repertoires with anomalous nucleotide sharing. In its TCRdb copy, this immuneACCESS table keeps in-frame sequences only and misses some clones. Where compared with another copy, unresolved V genes explain less than half of these, and the others have no known cause. V, J and clone size are taken as reported in that table, and D and trimming were inferred from the DNA itself. The table for this sample lists some 150,000 clones; just under 65% of them were counted only once. Roughly 7% of the sample is taken by the ten largest.

A remark on this clone: Its antigen target is currently unknown. Per-base qualities were not stored, and no clone one base away is much larger.

V and J are trimmed by 1 base and 5 bases, and the gene matches miss 9 bases of the junction. Spanning cysteine to phenylalanine, the CDR3 consists of 16 amino acids. Only CDR3 DNA remains: 48 bases, in frame from the first base. From the germline V gene (reference sequence), CDR1 is SEHNR and CDR2 is FQNEAQ. The clonotype originates from a woman aged 55 to 70 in good health and CMV-seropositive. The rearranged segments are TRBV7-9 and TRBJ2-5; 8 bases in between match TRBD1. The sample consisted of PBMCs. The DNA is TGTGCCAGCAGCTTAGATAGGACAGGGATATGGGAGACCCAGTACTTC. This translates into CASSLDRTGIWETQYF.